This record concerns one T cell receptor (beta chain) sequence. There is no known antigen for this receptor. The input lacks base qualities; no much larger clone sits a single base away. Library preparation employed the immunoSEQ multiplex PCR assay. Held by TCRdb, this immuneACCESS table contains in-frame sequences only and omits some clones. Under half of the omission traces to an unresolved V gene where checked; the cause of the rest is unknown. The table for this sample lists about 90,000 clones; approximately 95% of them were counted only once. The ten biggest clones cover approximately 1.5% of the sample. The data were obtained in a study of control samples from healthy donors and cancer patients (dated by TCRdb to the early 2020s). Taken from the germline V gene, the CDR1 and CDR2 loops are ENHRY and SYGVKD. The CDR3 measures 13 amino acids from cysteine to phenylalanine. Of the read, only the CDR3 DNA is kept; its 39 bases are in frame from base 1. V lost 6 bases and J lost 1 base; the stretch between them is 9 bases long.

This TCR came from a woman in her 30s in good health. Source material: blood. The chain was built from TRBV10-3 and TRBJ1-1; the best D guess is TRBD1, with 5 bases matching. The DNA reads as follows: TGTGCCATCAGCCTTCAGGGGAACACTGAAGCTTTCTTT. Its protein reads: CAISLQGNTEAFF.